The following is a T cell receptor beta chain sequence with its context. The target antigen is unknown. Germline V CDR1 and CDR2: SNHLY, FYNNEI. V lost 6 bases to trimming and J lost 6 bases; unmatched junction nucleotides: 13. This CDR3 region has 15 residues. The data are from a study of siplizumab effects on memory and regulatory T cells. Findings of the study overall: Sequences below about 10^-5 frequency were poorly captured, and few alloreactive clones mapped to unstimulated subsets. Siplizumab significantly decreased alloreactive sequences from unstimulated CD4+ memory cells. Naive T cells looked more diverse than memory cells and looked like major alloresponse contributors.

Profiled with immunoSEQ multiplex PCR; TCRdb holds only in-frame clones, not every one. This sample carries fewer than 70,000 clones, 80% to 90% of them seen once, and the ten largest clones take 1.5% to 2%. This TCR was sampled from a human donor in good health. The sequenced material came from Tregs sorted from blood. V and J are TRBV2 and TRBJ1-1; 7 bases match TRBD1. The CDR3 coding sequence is TGTGCCAGCAGAAGCCGGACAGGCGGAGACCCTGAAGCTTTCTTT. It codes for CASRSRTGGDPEAFF.